This record concerns one TCR beta chain sequence. Participants, 18 to 89 years old, spanned around 25 US areas. Trimming removed 2 bases from V and 8 bases from J, with 9 bases in between. The CDR3 runs 13 residues. CDR1 is SGHTA and CDR2 is FQGNSA in the germline V gene. The entry originates in a study of blood T cell repertoires in COVID-19. Study-wide context: Researchers got acute and convalescent COVID-19 samples from the United States, Italy and Spain. T cells, B-cell-depleted T cells, or PBMCs supplied cDNA or gDNA.

Generated by immunoSEQ multiplex PCR, the TCRdb table keeps only in-frame clones and is missing some. The sample includes roughly 180,000 clones, around 80% of them seen just once. This chain uses TRBV7-2 with TRBJ1-4, with D perhaps TRBD1 (5 bases). Sequenced: PBMCs or T cells enriched from blood (not recorded which). This TCR was recovered from a woman aged 60-75 years who had recovered from COVID-19. The CDR3 sequence is CASSLRGMEKLFF. The DNA for the CDR3 is TGTGCCAGCAGCTTAAGGGGCATGGAAAAACTGTTTTTT.